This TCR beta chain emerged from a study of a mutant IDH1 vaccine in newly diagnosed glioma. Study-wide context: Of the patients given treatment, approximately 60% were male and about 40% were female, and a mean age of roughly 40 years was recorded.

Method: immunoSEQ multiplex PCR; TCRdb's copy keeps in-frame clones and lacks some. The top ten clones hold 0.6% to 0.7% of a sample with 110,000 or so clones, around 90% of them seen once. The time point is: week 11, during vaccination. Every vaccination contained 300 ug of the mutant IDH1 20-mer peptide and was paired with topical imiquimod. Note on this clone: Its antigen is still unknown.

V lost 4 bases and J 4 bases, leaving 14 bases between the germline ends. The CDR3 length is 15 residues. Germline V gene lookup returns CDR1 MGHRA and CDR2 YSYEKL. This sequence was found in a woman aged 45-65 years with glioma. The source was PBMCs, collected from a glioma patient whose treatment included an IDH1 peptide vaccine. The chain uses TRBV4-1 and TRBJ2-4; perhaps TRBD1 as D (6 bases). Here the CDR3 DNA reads TGCGCCAGCAGCCCCGAACAGGGAAATAAAAACATTCAGTACTTC. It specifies CASSPEQGNKNIQYF.